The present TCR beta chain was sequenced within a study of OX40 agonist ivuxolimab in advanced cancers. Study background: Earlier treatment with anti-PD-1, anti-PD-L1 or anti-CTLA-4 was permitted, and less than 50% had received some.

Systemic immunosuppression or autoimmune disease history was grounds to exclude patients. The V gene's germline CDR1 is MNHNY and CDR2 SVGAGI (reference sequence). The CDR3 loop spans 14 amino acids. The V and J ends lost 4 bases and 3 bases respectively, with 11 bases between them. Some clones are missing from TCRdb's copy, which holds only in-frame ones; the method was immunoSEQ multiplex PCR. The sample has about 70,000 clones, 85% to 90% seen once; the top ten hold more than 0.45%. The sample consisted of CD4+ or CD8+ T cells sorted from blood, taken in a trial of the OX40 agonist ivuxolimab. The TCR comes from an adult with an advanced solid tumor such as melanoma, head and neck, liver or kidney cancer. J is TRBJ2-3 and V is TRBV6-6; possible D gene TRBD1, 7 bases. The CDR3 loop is CASSLTGRTDTQYF. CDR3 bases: TGTGCCAGCAGTTTGACAGGGAGGACAGATACGCAGTATTTT.